A single sample gave rise to the 13 T cell receptor beta chains below, sequenced in a study of cytomegalovirus exposure and HLA in healthy donors (dated by TCRdb to between 2016 and 2019). The library was built by means of the immunoSEQ multiplex PCR assay. For the multiplex PCR, a mixture combining 60 forward primers for TCR Vbeta segments and 13 reverse primers for TCR Jbeta segments was used. TCRdb mirrors the immuneACCESS table, restricted to in-frame sequences. Some clones are absent from its copies; in checked studies, under half trace to an unresolved V gene, and the reason for the others is unknown. This specimen's table enumerates roughly 41,000 clones. The leading ten clones occupy approximately 1% of the sample. The sample was PBMCs. The receptors were sampled from a woman in her thirties or forties in good health and CMV-seronegative.

The V and J genes are TRBV6-1 and TRBJ2-1, with 7 bases matching TRBD2. Germline loops: CDR1 MNHNS, CDR2 SASEGT. The CDR3 has 16 amino acids. V dropped 4 bases and J dropped 5; count of bases not matched to a gene: 11. The CDR3 reads CASSGTTGLHNNEQFF. CDR3 DNA sequence: TGTGCCAGCAGTGGGACGACGGGACTACACAACAATGAGCAGTTCTTC.

The chain employs TRBV6-1 and TRBJ2-6, with no clear D. The CDR3 sequence is 13 residues long. V lost 7 bases and J 0 bases, leaving 4 bases between the germline ends. Germline loops: CDR1 MNHNS, CDR2 SASEGT. As DNA, the CDR3 is TGTGCCAGCATCATCTCTGGGGCCAACGTCCTGACTTTC. This translates into CASIISGANVLTF.

The CDR3 DNA follows: TGCGCCAGCAGCTCGGGAGCGGGGGCCAACGTCCTGACTTTC. Protein sequence: CASSSGAGANVLTF. V is TRBV4-1 and J is TRBJ2-6; perhaps TRBD2 as D (6 bases). The CDR3 loop spans 14 amino acids. The germline gives CDR1 MGHRA, CDR2 YSYEKL. V was cut by 5 bases and J by 4 bases, with 9 bases left in between.

V is TRBV11-1 and J is TRBJ2-7, with 9 positions matching TRBD1. Germline CDR1 SGHAT, CDR2 FQDESV (reference sequence). The CDR3 length is 14 residues. Germline trimming cut 5 bases from V and 5 bases from J; bases unmatched to any gene: 7. CDR3 in DNA: TGTGCCAGCAGCCAACGGGACAGGGACCACGAGCAGTACTTC. It specifies CASSQRDRDHEQYF.

This rearrangement joins TRBV28 to TRBJ1-1; TRBD1 is a possible D gene (5 bases). The CDR3 is 15 amino acids. CDR1 is MDHEN and CDR2 is SYDVKM in the germline V gene. V lost 2 bases, J lost 5 bases, and 15 bases lay in between. The CDR3 region has the DNA TGTGCCAGCAGTTTAGGAGGGGCCCAAGGGACTGAAGCTTTCTTT. It yields the protein CASSLGGAQGTEAFF. Combining the CDR3 with reference TRBV28 and TRBJ1-1 gives the whole variable domain DVKVTQSSRYLVKRTGEKVFLECVQDMDHENMFWYRQDPGLGLRLIYFSYDVKMKEKGDIPEGYSVSREKKERFSLILESASTNQTSMYLCASSLGGAQGTEAFFGQGTRLTVV.

The V call is TRBV4-1, the J call TRBJ1-3, with unresolved D. Between the trimmed V and J ends, which lost 1 base and 0 bases, there was a span of 10 bases. This CDR3 has 16 residues. Germline V CDR1 and CDR2: MGHRA, YSYEKL. Here the CDR3 reads CASSQGASFSGNTIYF. The CDR3 DNA reads as TGCGCCAGCAGCCAAGGGGCATCTTTCTCTGGAAACACCATATATTTT.

The chain joins TRBV7-2 to TRBJ2-7, with 7 bases matching TRBD1. After removal of 1 base from V and 3 bases from J, the junction contained 3 bases not matched to a gene. Germline V gene sequence: CDR1 SGHTA, CDR2 FQGNSA. The CDR3 extends over 14 amino acids. The CDR3: CASSLVAGGYEQYF. In DNA form, the CDR3 reads TGTGCCAGCAGCTTAGTGGCAGGGGGCTACGAGCAGTACTTC.

In the case of this clone: The same CDR3 can be traced to other DNA sequences in this sample. This chain links TRBV15 with TRBJ2-7, with TRBD1 matching 7 bases. Looked up from germline, CDR1 is LNHNV and CDR2 is YYDKDF (reference sequence). The CDR3 is made up of 14 amino acids. With V trimmed by 3 bases and J by 2 bases, 4 bases remained unmatched. As DNA, the CDR3 is TGTGCCACCAGCAGGACAGGGAGCGCCTACGAGCAGTACTTC. It is translated as CATSRTGSAYEQYF. Drawing the rest from reference TRBV15 and TRBJ2-7, the complete variable domain is DAMVIQNPRYQVTQFGKPVTLSCSQTLNHNVMYWYQQKSSQAPKLLFHYYDKDFNNEADTPDNFQSRRPNTSFCFLDIRSPGLGDTAMYLCATSRTGSAYEQYFGPGTRLTVT.

V usage is TRBV5-1 and J usage is TRBJ2-1, with TRBD1 identical over 7 bases. This CDR3 contains 14 residues. Germline V gene sequence: CDR1 SGHRS, CDR2 YFSETQ. V lost 6 bases, J lost 4 bases, and 7 bases stayed unmatched. CDR3 residues: CASTVQGLYNEQFF. The CDR3 coding sequence is TGCGCCAGCACCGTACAGGGGCTGTACAATGAGCAGTTCTTC.

The J gene is TRBJ2-5, the V gene TRBV5-4; 7 bases agree with TRBD2. Germline V gene lookup returns CDR1 SGHNT and CDR2 YYREEE (reference sequence). V shed 4 bases, J shed 5 bases, and the junction held 11 bases outside the gene matches. CDR3 length: 15 residues. The CDR3, as DNA: TGTGCCAGCAGCCAAGGGATCGACGGGAGGGAGACCCAGTACTTC. Protein product: CASSQGIDGRETQYF.

CDR3 nucleotide sequence: TGTGCCAGCAGCGTAGGGGGGGAGGGGAACACTGAAGCTTTCTTT. Translated: CASSVGGEGNTEAFF. The rearrangement joins TRBV9 to TRBJ1-1; tentative D call: TRBD1 (5 bases). CDR1 SGDLS and CDR2 YYNGEE come from the germline V gene. V lost 0 bases and J lost 1, with 10 bases in between. The CDR3 consists of 15 residues.

As to this clone: Distinct nucleotide sequences in the sample also encode this CDR3. V gene TRBV4-1 combines with J gene TRBJ2-5; TRBD1 might be the D (6 bases). The CDR3 consists of 14 residues. Germline values: CDR1 MGHRA, CDR2 YSYEKL. Trimming left V 1 base short and J 1 base short, with 7 bases between. The CDR3: CASSQGGLQETQYF. The CDR3 coding sequence is TGCGCCAGCAGCCAAGGGGGGCTCCAAGAGACCCAGTACTTC.

The chain carries TRBV27 and TRBJ2-1; D possibly uses TRBD1 or TRBD2 (9 bases each). Germline assignment: CDR1 MNHEY and CDR2 SMNVEV (reference sequence). V was clipped by 4 bases and J by 8 bases, with 30 bases between them. The CDR3 contains 19 residues. The CDR3 loop is CASSWGDRVWSGRIYEQFF. The CDR3 DNA follows: TGTGCCAGCAGTTGGGGGGACAGGGTCTGGAGCGGGAGGATCTATGAGCAGTTCTTC.